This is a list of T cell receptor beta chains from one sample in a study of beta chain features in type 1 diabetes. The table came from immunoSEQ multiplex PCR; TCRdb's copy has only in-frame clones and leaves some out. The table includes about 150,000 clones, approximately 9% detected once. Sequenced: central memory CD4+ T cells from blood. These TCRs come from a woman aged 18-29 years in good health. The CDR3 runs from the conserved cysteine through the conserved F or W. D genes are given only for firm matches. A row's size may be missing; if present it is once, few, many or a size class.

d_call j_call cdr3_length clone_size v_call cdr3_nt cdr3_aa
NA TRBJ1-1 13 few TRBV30 TGTGCCTGGAACCTCGGGATGAACACTGAAGCTTTCTTT CAWNLGMNTEAFF
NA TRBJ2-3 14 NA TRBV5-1 TGCGCCAGCGCCGGCGGAACCTTCACAGATACGCAGTATTTT CASAGGTFTDTQYF
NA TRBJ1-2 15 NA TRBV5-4 TGTGCCAGCAGCCAAGATTATGTAGAATCCTATGGCTACACCTTC CASSQDYVESYGYTF
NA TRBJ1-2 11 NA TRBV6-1 TGTGCCAGCGGTACAGGGATAGGCTACACCTTC CASGTGIGYTF
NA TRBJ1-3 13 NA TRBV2 TGTGCCAGCAAGCAGGGGACAGGAAACACCATATATTTT CASKQGTGNTIYF
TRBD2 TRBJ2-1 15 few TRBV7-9 TGTGCCAGCAGCTTTGTTGCGGGGGGGCGGAATGAGCAGTTCTTC CASSFVAGGRNEQFF
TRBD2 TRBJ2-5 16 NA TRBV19 TGTGCCAGTAGCCGTAATCCCGGGAGGGGGAAAGAGACCCAGTACTTC CASSRNPGRGKETQYF
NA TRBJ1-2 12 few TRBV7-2 TGTGCCAGCAGTCTAGGGGACTATGGCTACACCTTC CASSLGDYGYTF
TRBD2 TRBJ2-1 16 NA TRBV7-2 TGTGCCAGCAGCTTCTCTAGCGGGATCCTCCGCAATGAGCAGTTCTTC CASSFSSGILRNEQFF
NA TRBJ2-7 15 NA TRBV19 TGTGCCAGTAGTCGGGACCCCGGGACTGGCTACGAGCAGTACTTC CASSRDPGTGYEQYF
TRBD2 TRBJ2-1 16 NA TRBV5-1 TGCGCCAGCAGCTTGGGGCTAGCGGGAGGGGCCAATGAGCAGTTCTTC CASSLGLAGGANEQFF
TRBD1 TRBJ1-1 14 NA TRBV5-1 TGCGCCAGCAGTACAGGGGGTTTGAACACTGAAGCTTTCTTT CASSTGGLNTEAFF
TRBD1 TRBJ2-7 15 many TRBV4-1 TGCGCCAGCAGCCAGGGGACAGGGGGTCCCTACGAGCAGTACTTC CASSQGTGGPYEQYF
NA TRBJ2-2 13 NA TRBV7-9 TGTGCCAGCAGCTTCAGGGTCTTCGGGGAGCTGTTTTTT CASSFRVFGELFF
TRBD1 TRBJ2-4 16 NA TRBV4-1 TGCGCCAGCAGCCTCGACAGGGGGCTAGCCAAAAACATTCAGTACTTC CASSLDRGLAKNIQYF
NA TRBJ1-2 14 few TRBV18 TGTGCCAGCTCGCCTCAGGGGACTAACTATGGCTACACCTTC CASSPQGTNYGYTF
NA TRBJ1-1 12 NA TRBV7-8 TGTGCCAGCAGCTTGTATGGCTCGGAAGCTTTCTTT CASSLYGSEAFF
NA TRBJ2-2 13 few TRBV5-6 TGTGCCAGCAGCTCGGTACTCACCGGGGAGCTGTTTTTT CASSSVLTGELFF
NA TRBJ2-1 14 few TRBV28 TGTGCCAGCAGTTTATCGCGGGGCCCTTTGGAGCAGTTCTTC CASSLSRGPLEQFF
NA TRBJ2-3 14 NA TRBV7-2 TGTGCCAGCAGCTTCCGCCTATTTACAGATACGCAGTATTTT CASSFRLFTDTQYF
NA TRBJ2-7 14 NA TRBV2 TGTGCCAGCAGCCAACAGGGTGTTTCCTACGAGCAGTACTTC CASSQQGVSYEQYF
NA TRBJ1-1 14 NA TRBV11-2 TGTGCCAGCAGCTTATCGATGGCGAACACTGAAGCTTTCTTT CASSLSMANTEAFF
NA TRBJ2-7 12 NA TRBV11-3 TGTGCCAGCAGCTTAGTTATCTACGAGCAGTACTTC CASSLVIYEQYF
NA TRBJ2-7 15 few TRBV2 TGTGCCAGCAGTGAACGAGAGAGCCAATACTACGAGCAGTACTTC CASSERESQYYEQYF
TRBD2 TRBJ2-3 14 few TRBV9 TGTGCCAGCAGCGCCGGGACTAGCGGACAGACGCAGTATTTT CASSAGTSGQTQYF
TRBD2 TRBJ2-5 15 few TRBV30 TGTGCCTGGGGTCCGGGACTAGCGGGATTAGAGACCCAGTACTTC CAWGPGLAGLETQYF
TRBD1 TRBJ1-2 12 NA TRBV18 TGTGCCAGCTCACCGACAGGGGAAGGCTACACCTTC CASSPTGEGYTF
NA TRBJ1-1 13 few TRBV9 TGTGCCAGCAGCACGACAGGTTTGGCTGAAGCTTTCTTT CASSTTGLAEAFF
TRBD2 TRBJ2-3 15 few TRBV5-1 TGCGCCAGCAGCTTGTCTCTAGCGGAGGCAGATACGCAGTATTTT CASSLSLAEADTQYF
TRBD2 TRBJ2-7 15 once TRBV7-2 TGTGCCAGCAGCCACTTTCGGGAGGGGTCCTACGAGCAGTACTTC CASSHFREGSYEQYF
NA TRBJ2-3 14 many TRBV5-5 TGTGCCAGCAGCTTGGGGGCCGAGTCAGATACGCAGTATTTT CASSLGAESDTQYF
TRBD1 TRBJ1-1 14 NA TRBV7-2 TGTGCCAGCAGCTTTCCGACAGGGGTGGCTGAAGCTTTCTTT CASSFPTGVAEAFF
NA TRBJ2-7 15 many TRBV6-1 TGTGCCAGCATCTCGGTCGGGGATCTCACTAAGGGGCAGTACTTC CASISVGDLTKGQYF
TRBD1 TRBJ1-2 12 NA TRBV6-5 TGTGCCAGCAGTGAAGCACAGGGGGGCTACACCTTC CASSEAQGGYTF
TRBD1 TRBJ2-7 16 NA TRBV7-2 TGTGCCAGCAGCTTTCAGGGGGCCCTTTCTTCCTACGAGCAGTACTTC CASSFQGALSSYEQYF
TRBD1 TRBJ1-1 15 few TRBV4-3 TGCGCCAGCGGGGGGAGGAGGGGGCGGAACACTGAAGCTTTCTTT CASGGRRGRNTEAFF
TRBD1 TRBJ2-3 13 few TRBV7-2 TGTGCCAGCAGCGTACAGGGGCCAGATACGCAGTATTTT CASSVQGPDTQYF
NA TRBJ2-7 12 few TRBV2 TGTGCCAGCAGTCCTAGCTCCTACGAGCAGTACTTC CASSPSSYEQYF
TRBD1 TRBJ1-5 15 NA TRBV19 TGTGCCAGTAGTATTCAGAGGGGACAGCATCAGCCCCAGCATTTT CASSIQRGQHQPQHF
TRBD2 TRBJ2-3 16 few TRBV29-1 TGCAGCGTTGGGGGGACTAGCGGGAGTCCGACAGATACGCAGTATTTT CSVGGTSGSPTDTQYF
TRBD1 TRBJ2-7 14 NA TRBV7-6 TGTGCCAGCAGCTTGGGGGACAGGGGACCCGAGCAGTACTTC CASSLGDRGPEQYF
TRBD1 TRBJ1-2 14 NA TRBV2 TGTGCCAGCAGTGGTGACAGGGAATTTGATGGCTACACCTTC CASSGDREFDGYTF
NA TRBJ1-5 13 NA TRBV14 TGTGCCAGCAGCCTCGGCGACAGACGGCCCCAGCATTTT CASSLGDRRPQHF
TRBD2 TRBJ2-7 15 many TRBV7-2 TGTGCCAGCAGCCTCTCACTAGCGGGAGCCTACGAGCAGTACTTC CASSLSLAGAYEQYF
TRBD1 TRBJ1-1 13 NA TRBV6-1 TGTGCCAGCAGTGGGACAGGGAATTCTGTAGCTTTCTTT CASSGTGNSVAFF
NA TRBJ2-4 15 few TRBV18 TGTGCCAGCTCACCCCCCAGTGGGTCCCAGGACATTCAGTACTTC CASSPPSGSQDIQYF
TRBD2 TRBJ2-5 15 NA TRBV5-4 TGTGCCAGCAGCTTGTTAGCTAGCGGACAAGAGACCCAGTACTTC CASSLLASGQETQYF
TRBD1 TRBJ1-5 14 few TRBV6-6 TGTGCCAGCAGTATACAGGGGGAGTCTCAGCCCCAGCATTTT CASSIQGESQPQHF
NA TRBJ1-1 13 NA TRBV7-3 TGTGCCAGCAGCACAGGGTGGGGCACTGAAGCTTTCTTT CASSTGWGTEAFF
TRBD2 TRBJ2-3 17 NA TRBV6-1 TGTGCCAGCAGTGAAGAAGGACTAGCGTTTGAGACAGATACGCAGTATTTT CASSEEGLAFETDTQYF
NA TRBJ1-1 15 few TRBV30 TGTGCCTGGAGTCCACGCGGGGAGGCGGACACTGAAGCTTTCTTT CAWSPRGEADTEAFF
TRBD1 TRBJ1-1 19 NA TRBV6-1 TGTGCCAGCAGGGAAAGATTACCGGGACAGGGATTAAAGGACACTGAAGCTTTCTTT CASRERLPGQGLKDTEAFF
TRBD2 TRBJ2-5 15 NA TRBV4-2 TGTGCCAGCAGCCGCGGGACTAGCGACCAAGGGACCCAGTACTTC CASSRGTSDQGTQYF
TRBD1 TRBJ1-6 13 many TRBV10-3 TGTGCCATCGGACAGGGTTATAATTCACCCCTCCACTTT CAIGQGYNSPLHF
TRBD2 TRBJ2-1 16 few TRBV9 TGTGCCAGCAGCGGCATTAGAGCGGGAGCAGACGATGAGCAGTTCTTC CASSGIRAGADDEQFF
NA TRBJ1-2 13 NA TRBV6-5 TGTGCCAGCAGTTACTCGATACAGTATGGCTACACCTTC CASSYSIQYGYTF
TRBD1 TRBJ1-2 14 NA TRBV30 TGTGCCTGGAGTTTGGACAGGGTCCTCTATGGCTACACCTTC CAWSLDRVLYGYTF